Sequencing of this TCR beta chain was carried out in a study of control samples from healthy donors and cancer patients. The V and J ends lost 5 bases and 3 bases, in that order; junction bases with no gene match: 9. The germline V gene encodes CDR1 SGHAT and CDR2 FQNNGV. This CDR3 region has 16 residues. Only a few counts were recorded for this clone. Some clones are missing from TCRdb's copy, which holds only in-frame ones; the method was immunoSEQ multiplex PCR. Of 100,000 to 150,000 clones in the sample, 85% to 95% were seen once. The TCR comes from a man older than 75 with head and neck cancer. The chain joins TRBV11-2 to TRBJ1-3; 8 positions match TRBD1. Material for sequencing was PBMCs. CDR3 nucleotides: TGTGCCAGCAGCAGCGTGGACAGGGATTATGGAAACACCATATATTTT. It specifies CASSSVDRDYGNTIYF.